This TCR beta chain originates from a study of cytotoxic CD8 clonotypes in ibrutinib-treated CLL. Profiled with immunoSEQ multiplex PCR; TCRdb holds only in-frame clones, not every one. The table records fewer than 400,000 clones, 67% of them present only once. This CDR3 contains 15 residues. Per germline, CDR1 SGHAT and CDR2 FQNNGV. The germline V and J ends were trimmed by 2 bases and 0 bases, with 10 bases remaining between them. This specimen was PBMCs, taken after 36 months of ibrutinib treatment. The rearrangement uses TRBV11-2 and TRBJ1-2; the D gene is possibly TRBD1 (5 bases). The TCR was taken from a human donor with chronic lymphocytic leukemia. This chain's CDR3 is CASSLRQTTNYGYTF. For the CDR3, the DNA is TGTGCCAGCAGCTTACGACAGACAACTAACTATGGCTACACCTTC.